Below are 10 T cell receptor beta chains sequenced from a single sample in a study of cytomegalovirus exposure and HLA in healthy donors (dated by TCRdb to about 2017). Libraries were constructed by the immunoSEQ multiplex PCR assay. For the multiplex PCR, a mixture combining 60 forward primers for TCR Vbeta segments and 13 reverse primers for TCR Jbeta segments was used. Not all clones reach the TCRdb copy of this immuneACCESS table, which keeps in-frame sequences only. Checked studies attribute under half of the gap to unresolved V genes and leave the rest unexplained. The sample table records 120,000 or so clones; less than 20% of these occur just once. Under 2% of the sample lies in the top ten. The sample taken for sequencing was PBMCs. These receptors all come from a woman younger than 35 in good health and CMV-seronegative.

V is TRBV6-1 and J is TRBJ2-7; 9 bases match TRBD2. From germline, CDR1 is MNHNS and CDR2 SASEGT. The CDR3 length is 12 residues. The trim removed 9 bases at V and 8 bases at J, leaving 8 bases unmatched. DNA for the CDR3: TGTGCCAGTTGGAGCGGGGGGCGGAAGCAGTACTTC. Its protein is CASWSGGRKQYF.

V usage is TRBV7-6 and J usage is TRBJ1-1; 9 bases map to TRBD1. The V gene's germline CDR1 is SGHVS and CDR2 FNYEAQ. This CDR3 comprises 15 residues. With 4 bases clipped from V and 3 bases from J, the junction kept 6 bases outside the gene matches. In DNA, the CDR3 is TGTGCCAGCAGCTCCGGACAGGGGTTGGACACTGAAGCTTTCTTT. This encodes CASSSGQGLDTEAFF.

The genes are TRBV28 and TRBJ2-5, with a weak D call TRBD2 (5 bases). This CDR3 region has 15 residues. The V end was cut by 4 bases, the J end by 5 bases, with 17 bases between. Germline CDR1 reads MDHEN; CDR2 reads SYDVKM. CDR3 protein: CASSSPVEGRETQYF. The CDR3 region has the DNA TGTGCCAGCAGTTCACCGGTTGAGGGTAGGGAGACCCAGTACTTC.

About this clone itself: The sample carries other DNA sequences with the same CDR3. The CDR3 nucleotides are TGCAGCGTTCAGAGCGGAACCTACAATGAGCAGTTCTTC. Translation gives CSVQSGTYNEQFF. The V call is TRBV29-1, the J call TRBJ2-1, with D possibly TRBD2 on 5 matching bases. CDR3 length: 13 residues. Germline V gene lookup returns CDR1 SQVTM and CDR2 ANQGSEA. Trimming took 5 bases from V and 2 from J, leaving 10 bases between them.

V usage is TRBV29-1 and J usage is TRBJ2-7, with D maybe TRBD1 (5 bases). V dropped 0 bases and J dropped 1 base, with 10 bases sitting between them. This CDR3 is built from 14 residues. CDR1 SQVTM and CDR2 ANQGSEA come from the germline V gene. The CDR3 bases are TGCAGCGTTGAAGATCAGGGCCAGTCCTACGAGCAGTACTTC. Translated, it gives CSVEDQGQSYEQYF.

This clone turned up a few times. This sequence joins TRBV4-1 and TRBJ2-3, with 7 positions matching TRBD2. J was trimmed by 0 bases and V by 2 bases; bases with no gene match: 2. Germline V CDR1 and CDR2: MGHRA, YSYEKL. The CDR3 is 15 residues long. The CDR3 sequence: CASSQLAESTDTQYF. The CDR3 DNA reads as TGCGCCAGCAGCCAACTAGCGGAGAGCACAGATACGCAGTATTTT.

The chain is built from TRBV30 and TRBJ2-1; no firm D call. CDR3 length: 12 amino acids. Germline V CDR1 and CDR2: GTSNPN, SVGIG (reference sequence). Trimming removed 1 base at V and 8 bases at J, with 9 bases between. Here the CDR3 reads CAWSGGIDEQFF. CDR3 in DNA: TGTGCCTGGAGTGGAGGAATCGATGAGCAGTTCTTC.

This clone was observed a few times. Other DNA sequences from this sample encode an identical CDR3 as well. The gene calls are TRBV9 and TRBJ1-1; 9 bases are a match to TRBD1. CDR1 is SGDLS and CDR2 is YYNGEE in the germline V gene. V lost 0 bases, J lost 1 base, and 4 bases stayed unmatched. CDR3 length: 16 amino acids. The CDR3 DNA sequence: TGTGCCAGCAGCGTAGGAGGGACAGGGACGAACACTGAAGCTTTCTTT. This codes for CASSVGGTGTNTEAFF.

This clone appeared a few times. The chain employs TRBV7-8 and TRBJ1-2; tentative D call: TRBD1 (5 bases). Germline values: CDR1 SGHVS, CDR2 FQNEAQ. Trimming pared 2 bases from V and 0 bases from J, leaving 16 bases between. The CDR3 contains 17 residues. The CDR3 protein is CASSLRAGSSSNYGYTF. Written as DNA, the CDR3 is TGTGCCAGCAGCTTACGTGCAGGGTCCTCCTCTAACTATGGCTACACCTTC.

The chain recombines TRBV9 with TRBJ2-5; 10 bases match TRBD2. CDR3 size: 15 residues. In germline, CDR1 is SGDLS, CDR2 YYNGEE. V lost 2 bases to trimming and J lost 2 bases; unmatched junction nucleotides: 3. CDR3 DNA: TGTGCCAGCAGCGTTCTAGCGGGGGTACAAGAGACCCAGTACTTC. This gives the protein CASSVLAGVQETQYF.